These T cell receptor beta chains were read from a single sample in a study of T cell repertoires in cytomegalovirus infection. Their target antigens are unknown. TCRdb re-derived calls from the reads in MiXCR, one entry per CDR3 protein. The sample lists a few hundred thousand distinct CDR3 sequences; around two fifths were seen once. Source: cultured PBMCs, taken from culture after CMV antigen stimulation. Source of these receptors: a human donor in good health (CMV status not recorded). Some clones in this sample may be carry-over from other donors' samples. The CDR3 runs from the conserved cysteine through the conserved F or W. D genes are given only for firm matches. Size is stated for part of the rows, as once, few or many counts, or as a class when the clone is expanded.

TGCAGTGCTAGAGATCGGCGGATAACCAAAAACATTCAGTACTTC CSARDRRITKNIQYF NA TRBJ2-4 NA TRBV20-1
TGCAGTGCTAGACCCTTGGGACAGGCCGACAATGAGCAGTTCTTC CSARPLGQADNEQFF few TRBJ2-1 TRBD1 TRBV20-1
TGTGCCAGCAGTACCAGACAGGAGAACACCGGGGAGCTGTTTTTT CASSTRQENTGELFF few TRBJ2-2 NA TRBV7-4
TGTGCCAGCAGCTTAAGACTAGCGGGGGGTATCGATGAGCAGTTCTTC CASSLRLAGGIDEQFF NA TRBJ2-1 TRBD2 TRBV7-2
TGTGCCAGCAGCTTGAAGAGCGGGAGGGCAGCAGAGACCCAGTACTTC CASSLKSGRAAETQYF NA TRBJ2-5 TRBD2 TRBV5-4
TGTGCCAGCAGCTCCAGCGGGGGGAATTACAATGAGCAGTTCTTC CASSSSGGNYNEQFF NA TRBJ2-1 TRBD2 TRBV7-6
TGCAGTGCCAGGGGTGATTGGAATACTGAAGCTTTCTTT CSARGDWNTEAFF NA TRBJ1-1 NA TRBV20-1
TGTGCCAGCAGCCAGGGACGCGCCCCTTCGGGAAGTACTGAAGCTTTCTTT CASSQGRAPSGSTEAFF NA TRBJ1-1 NA TRBV27
TGTGCCAGCAGTTTTGGCCGATATGGCTACACCTTC CASSFGRYGYTF NA TRBJ1-2 NA TRBV28
TGTGCCAGCAGTGGAAGGACCCAAGGAGGTGAAAAACTGTTTTTT CASSGRTQGGEKLFF NA TRBJ1-4 NA TRBV2
TGTGCCAGCAGTTCGTGGACAGGGCACACCGGGGAGCTGTTTTTT CASSSWTGHTGELFF NA TRBJ2-2 TRBD1 TRBV2
TGCAGTGCTAGGGGGGGATGGGATCAGCCCCAGCATTTT CSARGGWDQPQHF few TRBJ1-5 NA TRBV20-1
TGTGCCAGCAGTCCCCAGTCTGGGTATTATGGCTACACCTTC CASSPQSGYYGYTF few TRBJ1-2 NA TRBV25-1
TGTGCCAGTAGTGAACAGGGTGTAGGGACCCAGTACTTC CASSEQGVGTQYF NA TRBJ2-5 NA TRBV19
TGTGCCACAAGCTTTGGATACAATGAGCAGTTCTTC CATSFGYNEQFF NA TRBJ2-1 NA TRBV15
TGTGCCAGCAGCGGATACAGGGTTAATTCACCCCTCCACTTT CASSGYRVNSPLHF NA TRBJ1-6 NA TRBV7-2
TGTGCCAGCAGCTTAAGGGGTGTCTCACCCCTCCACTTT CASSLRGVSPLHF few TRBJ1-6 NA TRBV7-2
TGTGCCAGCAGCTCCACCCGCACAGATACGCAGTATTTT CASSSTRTDTQYF few TRBJ2-3 NA TRBV7-2
TGCGCCAGCAGCTCAACGACTAGCGGGAGACGTGAGCAGTACTTC CASSSTTSGRREQYF NA TRBJ2-7 TRBD2 TRBV5-1
TGTGCCAGCAGTTTAGGGCAGCGCGCCACTAATGAAAAACTGTTTTTT CASSLGQRATNEKLFF NA TRBJ1-4 NA TRBV28
TGTGCCAGCAGTTTCGGGCAGGGAGGGCCCCAGCATTTT CASSFGQGGPQHF few TRBJ1-5 NA TRBV12-3/TRBV12-4
TGTGCCAGTAATCGCGGGGGGCCGCAAGAGACCCAGTACTTC CASNRGGPQETQYF NA TRBJ2-5 TRBD2 TRBV19
TGTGCCAGCGATTCAGAGGGGAGGAAAGAGACCCAGTACTTC CASDSEGRKETQYF few TRBJ2-5 NA TRBV7-6
TGTGCCAGCAGCTTAGCCTCCGGGACGAAAGACCTGCAGTTCTTC CASSLASGTKDLQFF NA TRBJ2-1 NA TRBV7-8
TGCGCCAGCAGCCCTAGCGGGAGACCACCCTACAATGAGCAGTTCTTC CASSPSGRPPYNEQFF NA TRBJ2-1 TRBD2 TRBV5-1
TGCGCCAGCAGCCCGGAACGGGGCGTAGAGACCCAGTACTTC CASSPERGVETQYF few TRBJ2-5 NA TRBV5-1
TGTGCCAGCAGCTTCAGGCGTCGGAGCGGGTACGAGCAGTACTTC CASSFRRRSGYEQYF NA TRBJ2-7 NA TRBV13
TGTGCCAGCAGGTTGGACAGGGGGACCACTGAAGCTTTCTTT CASRLDRGTTEAFF NA TRBJ1-1 TRBD1 TRBV6-1
TGTGCCTGGAAGGGGGAAACTGAAGCTTTCTTT CAWKGETEAFF NA TRBJ1-1 NA TRBV30
TGTGTCACCAGCAGACGCAGGGACGGCGAGCAGTACTTC CVTSRRRDGEQYF NA TRBJ2-7 NA TRBV15
TGCAGTGCTAGTCTAGCGGGGGGGCCAGGTGAGCAGTTCTTC CSASLAGGPGEQFF once TRBJ2-1 TRBD2 TRBV20-1
TGTGCCAGCAGCTTAGTTTTAGGCAGGGGGAATGAAGCTTTCTTT CASSLVLGRGNEAFF few TRBJ1-1 TRBD1 TRBV7-2
TGCGCCAGCAGCCAAGGAGACAGGGTCCTCGGGGAGCTGTTTTTT CASSQGDRVLGELFF once TRBJ2-2 TRBD1 TRBV4-3
TGTGCCAGAGCAGGGTACTTGTGGGAGCAGTACTTC CARAGYLWEQYF NA TRBJ2-7 NA TRBV6-1
TGTGCCTCTCACGGACAGGGAACAGATACGCAGTATTTT CASHGQGTDTQYF NA TRBJ2-3 TRBD1 TRBV6-5
TGCAGCGTTTTGGGGTCGCGGACCGTCGGCACAGATACGCAGTATTTT CSVLGSRTVGTDTQYF few TRBJ2-3 NA TRBV29-1
TGTGCAACGGGCACTCCAAATCAGCCCCAGCATTTT CATGTPNQPQHF NA TRBJ1-5 NA TRBV27
TGTGCCAGCAGCAGCGTTCGCGGGAGGTCCTACGAGCAGTACTTC CASSSVRGRSYEQYF NA TRBJ2-7 TRBD2 TRBV11-2
TGCGCCAGCAGCCAAGCCGGGACAGGGGTCGGAGATACGCAGTATTTT CASSQAGTGVGDTQYF NA TRBJ2-3 TRBD1 TRBV4-1
TGTGCCAGTAGTCTCTGGGGCCTTGAAGAGCAGTTCTTC CASSLWGLEEQFF NA TRBJ2-1 NA TRBV19
TGTGCCAGCAGCTCCCTGGACAGCCCTGTGGAGCAGTACTTC CASSSLDSPVEQYF NA TRBJ2-7 NA TRBV7-9
TGTGCCAGCAGCTTAGGGGGAGGCGGCTATATGTGGAATGAGCAGTTCTTC CASSLGGGGYMWNEQFF NA TRBJ2-1 NA TRBV7-8
TGTGCCAGCAGGGACTCGAGGGGCCCCCGGGAGACCCAGTACTTC CASRDSRGPRETQYF NA TRBJ2-5 NA TRBV6-8
TGTGCCAGCAGTGATGGAACCGGGACAGGGTTGAAAAAACTGTTTTTT CASSDGTGTGLKKLFF NA TRBJ1-4 TRBD1 TRBV9
TGTGCCAGCAGTGAAGAAGTCAGGGAGCTGTTTTTT CASSEEVRELFF NA TRBJ2-2 NA TRBV6-1
TGTGCCAGCAGCCCCTTAAGGGGGGACAGGACCTACGAGCAGTACTTC CASSPLRGDRTYEQYF NA TRBJ2-7 TRBD1 TRBV11-2
TGTGCCAGCAGTTCGGCCGACAGGGCGGGCGAGCAGTACTTC CASSSADRAGEQYF few TRBJ2-7 TRBD1 TRBV12-3/TRBV12-4
TGTGCCAGCAGTTTGGACAGGGTCGGTTCTCACACTGAAGCTTTCTTT CASSLDRVGSHTEAFF NA TRBJ1-1 TRBD1 TRBV12-3/TRBV12-4
TGTGCCAGCAGCCCGCGGAGGGGGGGGGGGAACACCGGGGAGCTGTTTTTT CASSPRRGGGNTGELFF few TRBJ2-2 NA TRBV11-2
TGTGCCAGCGTGACTAGCGGAGACACCGGGGAGCTGTTTTTT CASVTSGDTGELFF NA TRBJ2-2 TRBD2 TRBV12-3/TRBV12-4
TGTGCCAGCAGCTTGAACGGGAAGGGAATTCAAGAGACCCAGTACTTC CASSLNGKGIQETQYF NA TRBJ2-5 NA TRBV7-2